The sequence of this T cell receptor (beta chain) was determined in a study of early T cells in non-severe SARS-CoV-2 infection. On the study more broadly: Sequencing of bulk RNA from unsorted whole blood was done, without chain pairing.

This clonotype appeared many times. Antigen: not known. Unique molecular identifiers were added to individual cDNA molecules. TCRdb reprocessed the 5' RACE reads via MiXCR and lists one record per CDR3 protein. The table shows tens of thousands of distinct CDR3 sequences, with approximately 6% occurring only once. Broader study findings: Matching against VDJdb likely underestimated virus-specific expansions, favoring anti-spike CD8.

CDR1 and CDR2 (germline): LGHDT, YNNKEL (reference sequence). This CDR3 comprises 14 residues. The V end lost 2 bases, the J end lost 4 bases, and 11 bases lay between the germline ends. The chain couples TRBV3-1 to TRBJ1-1, with no clear D. This receptor was taken from an adult who was a healthcare worker with PCR-confirmed SARS-CoV-2 infection or an uninfected control (not recorded which). Sequencing input: whole blood. CDR3 in DNA: TGTGCCAGCAGCCAACCCGGGTATGTCACTGAAGCTTTCTTT. Translated, it gives CASSQPGYVTEAFF.